These T cell receptor beta chains were read from a single sample in a study of OX40 agonist ivuxolimab in advanced cancers. Clones were read by immunoSEQ multiplex PCR, and TCRdb kept only the in-frame ones, dropping some. The sample lists about 51,000 clones; about 77% were seen once. The input for sequencing was CD4+ or CD8+ T cells sorted from blood, taken in a trial of the OX40 agonist ivuxolimab. These receptors were collected from an adult with an advanced solid tumor such as melanoma, head and neck, liver or kidney cancer. Each CDR3 is given with its conserved first and last residue. The D gene is left open where the match is weak. The listing skips clone size in some rows; elsewhere it reads once, few, many or a size class.

J	V	D	size	DNA	CDR3
TRBJ2-1	TRBV28	NA	NA	TGTGCCAGCAGTTTTGCGTGGCTTGAGCAGTTCTTC	CASSFAWLEQFF
TRBJ2-1	TRBV9	NA	NA	TGTGCCAGCAGCGTACAGGGTGGACGGAATGAGCAGTTCTTC	CASSVQGGRNEQFF
TRBJ1-1	TRBV28	TRBD1	NA	TGTGCCAGCAGTTTTACAGGGGGCGAGAACACTGAAGCTTTCTTT	CASSFTGGENTEAFF
TRBJ2-2	TRBV6-1	NA	NA	TGTGCCACAAACACCGGGACGGCGAACACCGGGGAGCTGTTTTTT	CATNTGTANTGELFF
TRBJ2-3	TRBV5-6	TRBD2	once	TGTGCCAGCAGCGCCTCTAGCGGGAGGGCCCACTCTCCAGATACGCAGTATTTT	CASSASSGRAHSPDTQYF
TRBJ2-2	TRBV5-6	NA	NA	TGTGCCAGCAGCTTGGTTCCGACCGGGGAGCTGTTTTTT	CASSLVPTGELFF
TRBJ1-5	TRBV28	TRBD1	NA	TGTGCCAGCAGTAACCAAGGTATCGGACAGGGCAGTCAGCCCCAGCATTTT	CASSNQGIGQGSQPQHF
TRBJ1-2	TRBV5-1	NA	NA	TGCGCCAGCAGCTTGGGTTCGGGGGCTTTTGGCTACACCTTC	CASSLGSGAFGYTF
TRBJ2-7	TRBV2	TRBD2	few	TGTGCCAGCAGTGAGCGGGAGCTTCCCTACGAGCAGTACTTC	CASSERELPYEQYF
TRBJ1-4	TRBV5-4	NA	once	TGTGCCAGCAGCTTGGATGGTAATGAAAAACTGTTTTTT	CASSLDGNEKLFF
TRBJ1-6	TRBV15	NA	NA	TGTGCCACCAGCAGAGAGGCGTTTGGCAGCCTTTTGTCACCCCTCCACTTT	CATSREAFGSLLSPLHF
TRBJ2-1	TRBV7-9	NA	NA	TGTGCCAGCAGCCTACGACTTGAGCAGTTCTTC	CASSLRLEQFF
TRBJ2-1	TRBV7-8	NA	NA	TGTGCCAGCAGCTCGACTAGTAATCGCAGGAATGAGCAGTTCTTC	CASSSTSNRRNEQFF